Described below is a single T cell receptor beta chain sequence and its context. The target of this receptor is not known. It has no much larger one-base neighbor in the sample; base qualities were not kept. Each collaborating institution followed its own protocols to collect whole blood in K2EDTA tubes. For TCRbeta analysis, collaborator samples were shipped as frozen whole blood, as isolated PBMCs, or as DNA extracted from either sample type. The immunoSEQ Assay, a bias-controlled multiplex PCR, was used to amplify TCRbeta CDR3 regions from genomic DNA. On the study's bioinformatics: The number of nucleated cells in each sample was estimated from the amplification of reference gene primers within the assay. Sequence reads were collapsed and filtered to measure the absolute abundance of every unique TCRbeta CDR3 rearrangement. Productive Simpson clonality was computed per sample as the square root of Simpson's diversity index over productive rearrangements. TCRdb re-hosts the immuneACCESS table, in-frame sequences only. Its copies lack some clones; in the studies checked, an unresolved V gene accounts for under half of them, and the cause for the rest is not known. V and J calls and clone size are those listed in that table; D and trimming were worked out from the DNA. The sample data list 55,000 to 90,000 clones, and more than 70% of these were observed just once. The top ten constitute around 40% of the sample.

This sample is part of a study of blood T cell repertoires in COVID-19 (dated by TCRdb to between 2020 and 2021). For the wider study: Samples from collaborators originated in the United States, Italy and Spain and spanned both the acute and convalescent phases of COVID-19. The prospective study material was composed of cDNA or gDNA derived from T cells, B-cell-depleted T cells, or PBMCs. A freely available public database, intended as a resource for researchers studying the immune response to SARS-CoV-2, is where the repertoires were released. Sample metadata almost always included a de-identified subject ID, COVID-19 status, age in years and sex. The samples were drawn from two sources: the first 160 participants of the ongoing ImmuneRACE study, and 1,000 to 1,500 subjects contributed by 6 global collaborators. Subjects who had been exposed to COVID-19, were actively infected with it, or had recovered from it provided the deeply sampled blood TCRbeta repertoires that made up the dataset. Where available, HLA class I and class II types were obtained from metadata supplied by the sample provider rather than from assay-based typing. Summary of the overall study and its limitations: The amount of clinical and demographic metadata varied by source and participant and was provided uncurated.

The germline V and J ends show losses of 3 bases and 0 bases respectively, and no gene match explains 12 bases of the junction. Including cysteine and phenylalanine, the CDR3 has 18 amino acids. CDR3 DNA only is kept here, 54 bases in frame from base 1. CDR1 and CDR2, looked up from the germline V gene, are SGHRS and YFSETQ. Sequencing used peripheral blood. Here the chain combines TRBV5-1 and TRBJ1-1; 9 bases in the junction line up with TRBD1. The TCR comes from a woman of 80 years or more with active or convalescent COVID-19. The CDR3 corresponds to CASSSPSGTGTMNTEAFF. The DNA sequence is TGCGCCAGCAGCTCGCCTTCCGGGACAGGGACAATGAACACTGAAGCTTTCTTT.